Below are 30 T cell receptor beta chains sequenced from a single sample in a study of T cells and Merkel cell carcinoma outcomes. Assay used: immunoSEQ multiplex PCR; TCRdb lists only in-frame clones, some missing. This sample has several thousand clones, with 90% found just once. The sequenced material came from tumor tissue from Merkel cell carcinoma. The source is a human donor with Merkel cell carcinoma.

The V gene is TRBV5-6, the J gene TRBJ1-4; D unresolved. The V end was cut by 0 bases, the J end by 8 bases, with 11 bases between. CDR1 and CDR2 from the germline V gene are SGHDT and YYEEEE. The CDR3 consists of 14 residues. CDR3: CASSLEMKGEKLFF. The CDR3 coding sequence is TGTGCCAGCAGCTTGGAGATGAAGGGCGAAAAACTGTTTTTT.

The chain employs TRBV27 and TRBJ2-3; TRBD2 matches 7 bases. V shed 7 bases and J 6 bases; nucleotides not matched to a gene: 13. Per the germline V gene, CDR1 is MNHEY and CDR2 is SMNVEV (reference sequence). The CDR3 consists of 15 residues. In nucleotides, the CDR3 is TGTGCCAGCAACTACGCTAGCGGTATTGGGGATACGCAGTATTTT. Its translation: CASNYASGIGDTQYF.

The DNA of the CDR3 is TGTGCCAGCACCACGTGGGAGGCCTATAATTCACCCCTCCACTTT. Its protein product is CASTTWEAYNSPLHF. This sequence joins TRBV6-5 and TRBJ1-6; no clear D. CDR3 length: 15 amino acids. V was trimmed by 7 bases and J by 2 bases, leaving 12 bases between them. CDR1 is MNHEY and CDR2 is SVGAGI in the germline V gene.

In nucleotides, the CDR3 is TGTGCCAGCAGCTTAGGGGCTTTGCCCTCTGGGGCCAACGTCCTGACTTTC. Protein product: CASSLGALPSGANVLTF. The chain uses TRBV7-6 and TRBJ2-6; D not certain. Trimming took 1 base from V and 0 from J, leaving 10 bases between them. The germline V gene encodes CDR1 SGHVS and CDR2 FNYEAQ. The CDR3 has 17 residues.

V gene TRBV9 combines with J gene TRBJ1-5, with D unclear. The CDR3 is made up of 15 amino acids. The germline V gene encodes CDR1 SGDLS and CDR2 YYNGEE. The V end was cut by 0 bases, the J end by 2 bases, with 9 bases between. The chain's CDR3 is CASSVGFRGNQPQHF. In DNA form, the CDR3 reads TGTGCCAGCAGCGTAGGATTCCGTGGCAATCAGCCCCAGCATTTT.

The CDR3 region is CASSLGVKLQETQYF. CDR3 nucleotides: TGTGCCAGCAGCTTGGGGGTTAAGCTCCAAGAGACCCAGTACTTC. This chain links TRBV9 with TRBJ2-5, with D possibly being TRBD1 or TRBD2 (5 bases each). The germline V gene encodes CDR1 SGDLS and CDR2 YYNGEE. This CDR3 is 15 amino acids long. The V end lost 4 bases, the J end lost 1 base, and 14 bases lay between the germline ends.

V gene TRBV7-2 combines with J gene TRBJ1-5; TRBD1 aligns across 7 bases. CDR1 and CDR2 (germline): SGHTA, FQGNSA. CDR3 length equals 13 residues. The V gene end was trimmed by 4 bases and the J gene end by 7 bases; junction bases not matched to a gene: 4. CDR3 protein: CASSSDRDQPQHF. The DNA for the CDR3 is TGTGCCAGCAGCTCCGACAGGGACCAGCCCCAGCATTTT.

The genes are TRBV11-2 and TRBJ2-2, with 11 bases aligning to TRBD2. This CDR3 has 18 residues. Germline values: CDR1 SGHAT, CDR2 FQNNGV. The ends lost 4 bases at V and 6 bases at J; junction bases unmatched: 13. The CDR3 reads CASSWRASGGSSPGELFF. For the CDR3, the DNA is TGTGCCAGCAGCTGGAGGGCTAGCGGGGGGTCGAGTCCCGGGGAGCTGTTTTTT.

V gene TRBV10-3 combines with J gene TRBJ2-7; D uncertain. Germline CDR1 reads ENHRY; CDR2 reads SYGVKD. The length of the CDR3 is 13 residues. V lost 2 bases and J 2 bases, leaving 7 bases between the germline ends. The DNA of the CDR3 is TGTGCCATCAGTGAGGGGGTCACCTACGAGCAGTACGTC. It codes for CAISEGVTYEQYV.

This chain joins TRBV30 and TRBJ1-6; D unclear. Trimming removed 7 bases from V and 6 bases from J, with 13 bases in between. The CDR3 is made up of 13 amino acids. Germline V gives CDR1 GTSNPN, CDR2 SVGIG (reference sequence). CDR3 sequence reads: CASRAPGNSPLHF. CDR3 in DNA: TGTGCCTCTCGGGCGCCCGGTAATTCACCCCTCCACTTT. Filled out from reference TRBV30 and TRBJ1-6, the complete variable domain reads SQTIHQWPATLVQPVGSPLSLECTVEGTSNPNLYWYRQAAGRGLQLLFYSVGIGQISSEVPQNLSASRPQDRQFILSSKKLLLSDSGFYLCASRAPGNSPLHFGNGTRLTVT.

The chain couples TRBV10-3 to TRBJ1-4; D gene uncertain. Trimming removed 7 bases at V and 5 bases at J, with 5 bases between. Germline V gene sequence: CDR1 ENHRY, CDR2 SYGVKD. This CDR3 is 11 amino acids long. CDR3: CAIKQNEKLFF. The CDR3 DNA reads TGTGCCATCAAACAGAATGAAAAACTGTTTTTT.

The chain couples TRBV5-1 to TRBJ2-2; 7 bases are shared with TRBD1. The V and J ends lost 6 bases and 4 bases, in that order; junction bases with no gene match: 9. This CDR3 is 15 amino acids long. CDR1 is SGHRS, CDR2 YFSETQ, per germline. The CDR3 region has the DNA TGCGCCAGCACCCCCGGGACAGCTTCCACCGGGGAGCTGTTTTTT. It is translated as CASTPGTASTGELFF.

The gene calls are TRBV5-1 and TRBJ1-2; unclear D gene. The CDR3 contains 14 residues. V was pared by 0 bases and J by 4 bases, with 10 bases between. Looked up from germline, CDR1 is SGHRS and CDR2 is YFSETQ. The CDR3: CASSLEGSSYGYTF. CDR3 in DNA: TGCGCCAGCAGCTTGGAAGGGTCTAGCTATGGCTACACCTTC.

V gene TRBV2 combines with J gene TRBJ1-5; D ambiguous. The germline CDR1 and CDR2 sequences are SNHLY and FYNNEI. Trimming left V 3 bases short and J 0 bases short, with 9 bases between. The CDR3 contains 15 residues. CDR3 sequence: CASSDMLSSNQPQHF. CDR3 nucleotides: TGTGCCAGCAGTGATATGTTGAGTAGCAATCAGCCCCAGCATTTT.

The CDR3 coding sequence is TGCGCCAGCGCGGTGGGGGCCCGAGTGAATGAGCAGTTCTTC. Protein: CASAVGARVNEQFF. This chain links TRBV5-1 with TRBJ2-1; D may be TRBD1 (6 bases). CDR3 length equals 14 residues. CDR1 and CDR2 (germline): SGHRS, YFSETQ. Trimming stripped 7 bases from V and 7 bases from J, with 18 bases between.

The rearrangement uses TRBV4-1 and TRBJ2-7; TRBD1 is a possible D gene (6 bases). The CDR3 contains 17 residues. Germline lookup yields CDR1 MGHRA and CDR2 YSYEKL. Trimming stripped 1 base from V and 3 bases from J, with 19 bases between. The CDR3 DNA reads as TGCGCCAGCAGCCAAGCCCACATCGAACAGGGAAGCTACGAGCAGTACTTC. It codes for CASSQAHIEQGSYEQYF.

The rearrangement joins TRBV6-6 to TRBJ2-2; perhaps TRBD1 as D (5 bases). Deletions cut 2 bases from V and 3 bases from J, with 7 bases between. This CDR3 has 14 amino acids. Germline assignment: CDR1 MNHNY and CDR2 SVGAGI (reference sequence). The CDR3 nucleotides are TGTGCCAGCAGTTACATCAGGGACACCGGGGAGCTGTTTTTT. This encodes CASSYIRDTGELFF.

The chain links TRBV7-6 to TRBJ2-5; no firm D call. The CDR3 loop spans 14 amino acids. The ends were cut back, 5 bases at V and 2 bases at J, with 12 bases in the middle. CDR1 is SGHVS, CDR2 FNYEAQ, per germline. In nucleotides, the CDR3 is TGTGCCAGCAGCGAGACCTCGCGGCAAGAGACCCAGTACTTC. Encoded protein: CASSETSRQETQYF.

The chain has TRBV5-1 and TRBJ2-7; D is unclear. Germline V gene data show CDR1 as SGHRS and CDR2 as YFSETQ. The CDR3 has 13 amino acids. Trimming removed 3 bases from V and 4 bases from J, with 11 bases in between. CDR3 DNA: TGCGCCAGCAGCTGGGGTACTAAGTACGAGCAGTACGTC. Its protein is CASSWGTKYEQYV.

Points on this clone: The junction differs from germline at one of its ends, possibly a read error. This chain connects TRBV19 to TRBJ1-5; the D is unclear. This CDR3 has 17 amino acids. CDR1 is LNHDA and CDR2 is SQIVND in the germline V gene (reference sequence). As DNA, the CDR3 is TGTGCCAGTAATATAGTCGAAGGACCATATAGCAATCAGCCCCAGCATTTT. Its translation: CASNIVEGPYSNQPQHF.

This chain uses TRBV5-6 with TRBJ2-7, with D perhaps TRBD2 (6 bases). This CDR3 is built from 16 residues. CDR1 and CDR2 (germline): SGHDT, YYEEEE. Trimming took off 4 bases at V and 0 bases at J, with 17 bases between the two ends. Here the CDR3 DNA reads TGTGCCAGCAGCCCTCAAACCGGGACTGGCTCCTACGAGCAGTACTTC. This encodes CASSPQTGTGSYEQYF.

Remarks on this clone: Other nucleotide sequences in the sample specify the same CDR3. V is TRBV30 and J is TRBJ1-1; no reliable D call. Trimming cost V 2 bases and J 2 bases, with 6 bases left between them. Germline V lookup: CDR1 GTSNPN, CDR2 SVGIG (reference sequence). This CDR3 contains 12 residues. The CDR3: CAWSRENTEAFF. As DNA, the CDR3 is TGTGCCTGGAGTCGTGAAAACACTGAAGCTTTCTTT. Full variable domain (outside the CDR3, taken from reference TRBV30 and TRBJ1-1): SQTIHQWPATLVQPVGSPLSLECTVEGTSNPNLYWYRQAAGRGLQLLFYSVGIGQISSEVPQNLSASRPQDRQFILSSKKLLLSDSGFYLCAWSRENTEAFFGQGTRLTVV.

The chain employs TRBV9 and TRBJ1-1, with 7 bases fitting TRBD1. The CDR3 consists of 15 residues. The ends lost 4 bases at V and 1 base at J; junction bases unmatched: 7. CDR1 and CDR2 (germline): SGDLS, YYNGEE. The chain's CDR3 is CASSPSGTENTEAFF. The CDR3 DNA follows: TGTGCCAGCAGCCCCTCCGGGACAGAGAACACTGAAGCTTTCTTT.

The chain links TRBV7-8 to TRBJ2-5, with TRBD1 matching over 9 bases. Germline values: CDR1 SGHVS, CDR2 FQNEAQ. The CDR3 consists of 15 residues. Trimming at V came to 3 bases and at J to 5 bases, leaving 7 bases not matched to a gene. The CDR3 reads CASSFSGTGRETQYF. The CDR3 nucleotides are TGTGCCAGCAGCTTCTCCGGGACAGGGCGGGAGACCCAGTACTTC.

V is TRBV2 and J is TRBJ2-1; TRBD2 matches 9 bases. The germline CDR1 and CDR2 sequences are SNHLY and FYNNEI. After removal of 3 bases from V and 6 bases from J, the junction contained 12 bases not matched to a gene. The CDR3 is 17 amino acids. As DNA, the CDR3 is TGTGCCAGCAGTGACCTGGAATGGCGGGGGGGCCTCAATGAGCAGTTCTTC. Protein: CASSDLEWRGGLNEQFF.

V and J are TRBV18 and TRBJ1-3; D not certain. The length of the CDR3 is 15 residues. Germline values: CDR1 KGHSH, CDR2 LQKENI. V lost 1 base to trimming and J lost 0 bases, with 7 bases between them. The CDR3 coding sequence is TGTGCCAGCTCACCACGACTCCTCTCTGGAAACACCATATATTTT. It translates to CASSPRLLSGNTIYF. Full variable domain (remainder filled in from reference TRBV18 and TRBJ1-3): NAGVMQNPRHLVRRRGQEARLRCSPMKGHSHVYWYRQLPEEGLKFMVYLQKENIIDESGMPKERFSAEFPKEGPSILRIQQVVRGDSAAYFCASSPRLLSGNTIYFGEGSWLTVV.

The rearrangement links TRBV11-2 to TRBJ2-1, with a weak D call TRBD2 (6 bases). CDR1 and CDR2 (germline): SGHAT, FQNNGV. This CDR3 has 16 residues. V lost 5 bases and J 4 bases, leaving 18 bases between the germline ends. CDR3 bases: TGTGCCAGCAGCCCTCTCCTGAGGGGACTGTACAATGAGCAGTTCTTC. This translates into CASSPLLRGLYNEQFF.

The DNA for the CDR3 is TGTGCCAGCAGCAGGTACAATGAGCAGTTCTTC. Its protein is CASSRYNEQFF. The rearrangement uses TRBV7-3 and TRBJ2-1, with D uncertain. This CDR3 spans 11 amino acids. V shed 5 bases and J shed 4 bases, with 3 bases lying between them. Germline CDR1 SGHTA, CDR2 FQGTGA.

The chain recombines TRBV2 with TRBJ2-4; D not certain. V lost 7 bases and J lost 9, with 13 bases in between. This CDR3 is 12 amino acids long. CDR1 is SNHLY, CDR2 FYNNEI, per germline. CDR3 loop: CASTLRAGIQYF. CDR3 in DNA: TGTGCCAGCACCCTAAGGGCAGGCATTCAGTACTTC. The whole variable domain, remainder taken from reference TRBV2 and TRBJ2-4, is EPEVTQTPSHQVTQMGQEVILRCVPISNHLYFYWYRQILGQKVEFLVSFYNNEISEKSEIFDDQFSVERPDGSNFTLKIRSTKLEDSAMYFCASTLRAGIQYFGAGTRLSVL.

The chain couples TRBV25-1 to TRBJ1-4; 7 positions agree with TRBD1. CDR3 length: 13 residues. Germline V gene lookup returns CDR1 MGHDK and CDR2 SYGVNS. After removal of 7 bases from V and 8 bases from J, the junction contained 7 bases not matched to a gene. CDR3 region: CASTNRGGEKLFF. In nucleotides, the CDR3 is TGTGCCAGCACCAACAGGGGAGGAGAAAAACTGTTTTTT.